This TCR beta chain was found in a study of CD4 T cell repertoires in COVID-19. Study-wide background: Other coronavirus spike proteins restimulated relabeled CFSE-low cells expanded with IL-2 for about eleven days.

Clones were read by immunoSEQ multiplex PCR, and TCRdb kept only the in-frame ones, dropping some. The table lists roughly 23,000 clones, 80% to 90% of them singletons, with less than 0.7% in the top ten. A note on this clone: Its cognate antigen is unknown.

Study-level findings and limits: Sharing of several most expanded SARS-CoV-2-reactive clonotypes across memory subsets suggested intraclonal diversification. SARS-CoV and/or HKU1 spike cultures shared between about 6.5 and 25% of SARS-CoV-2 clonotypes.

V lost 8 bases and J 5 bases, leaving 21 bases between the germline ends. Per the germline V gene, CDR1 is MDHEN and CDR2 is SYDVKM. The CDR3 consists of 15 residues. The memory T cells were sequenced right after ex vivo isolation, without culture. This TCR was sampled from a human donor who had COVID-19. This sequence joins TRBV28 and TRBJ2-5, with a possible D match to TRBD2 (5 bases). The sequenced sample was central memory CD4+ T cells from blood, obtained before the COVID-19 pandemic. DNA for the CDR3: TGTGCCAGCCTCCGGTCACGGGGATCGTGGGAGACCCAGTACTTC. It encodes CASLRSRGSWETQYF.